One sample yielded the 22 T cell receptor beta chains listed below, sequenced in a study of T-cell memory formation after mild COVID-19. TCRdb re-derived calls from the 5' RACE reads in MiXCR, one entry per CDR3 protein. The sample comprises 140,000 or so distinct CDR3 sequences, roughly 6.3% of which are singletons, and 2% to 2.5% rests with the top ten. Sequencing was done on a sample of PBMCs or a T cell subset sorted from them (not recorded which). These receptors were taken from an adult woman who had mild COVID-19 (a few samples of this study predate the infection). Cell type and time point are not known.

Ten or more counts support this clonotype. CDR3 DNA sequence: TGTGCCAGCAGCCACAGGGAGGGGAACACTGAAGCTTTCTTT. Translating it yields CASSHREGNTEAFF. V and J are TRBV6-5 and TRBJ1-1; the D gene is possibly TRBD1 (6 bases). Trimming stripped 6 bases from V and 1 base from J, with 12 bases between. This CDR3 is 14 amino acids long. Per germline, CDR1 MNHEY and CDR2 SVGAGI.

This clonotype was counted ten times or more. This sequence joins TRBV24-1 and TRBJ2-6; no clear D. V was cut by 3 bases and J by 2 bases, with 10 bases left in between. Per germline, CDR1 KGHDR and CDR2 SFDVKD. This CDR3 spans 16 amino acids. CDR3 coding DNA: TGTGCCACCAGTGATCCCAAGGACCCTGGGGCCAACGTCCTGACTTTC. Amino acid sequence: CATSDPKDPGANVLTF.

This clonotype was seen repeatedly, ten times or more. The chain joins TRBV12-3 or TRBV12-4 to TRBJ2-3; 11 positions agree with TRBD2. Trimming at V came to 3 bases and at J to 4 bases, leaving 6 bases not matched to a gene. CDR3 length equals 16 residues. The CDR3 DNA sequence: TGTGCCAGCAGTTTTTGGCTAGCGGGGGGCCCAGATACGCAGTATTTT. Residues: CASSFWLAGGPDTQYF.

This chain joins TRBV4-1 and TRBJ2-7; 8 bases are shared with TRBD2. This CDR3 is 18 amino acids long. The V segment lost 2 bases and the J segment 1 base; nucleotides outside the gene matches: 13. Germline V CDR1 and CDR2: MGHRA, YSYEKL. The DNA for the CDR3 is TGCGCCAGCAGCCAACCCACCGCGGGGGGAAGATCATCCTACGAGCAGTACTTC. Translated: CASSQPTAGGRSSYEQYF.

This clonotype was counted ten times or more. This chain connects TRBV20-1 to TRBJ2-7; unclear D gene. The CDR3 is 15 residues long. The germline CDR1 and CDR2 sequences are DFQATT and SNEGSKA (reference sequence). With 5 bases removed from V and 7 bases from J, the gap between germline ends came to 24 bases. CDR3 DNA sequence: TGCAGTGCTTTCGACCCCAACACACAAAGGGAAGAGCAGTACTTC. Protein product: CSAFDPNTQREEQYF.

This clonotype was seen repeatedly, ten times or more. CDR3 sequence (DNA): TGTGCCAGCAGCCAAGGAGTAAACACCGGGGAGCTGTTTTTT. This translates into CASSQGVNTGELFF. The chain is built from TRBV3-1 and TRBJ2-2, with unresolved D. V shed 1 base and J shed 2 bases, with 5 bases lying between them. Germline V CDR1 and CDR2: LGHDT, YNNKEL (reference sequence). This CDR3 contains 14 residues.

In its sample, this clonotype was seen many times. The chain combines TRBV12-5 with TRBJ1-2, with a possible D match to TRBD1 (6 bases). CDR1 is LGHNT, CDR2 FRNRAP, per germline. The germline V and J ends were trimmed by 0 bases and 4 bases, with 27 bases remaining between them. This CDR3 contains 20 residues. CDR3 DNA: TGTGCTAGTGGTTTGGTCCCGAAATCAGGGGAGGACCTCTTAGGCTATGGCTACACCTTC. Amino acid sequence: CASGLVPKSGEDLLGYGYTF.

In its sample, this clonotype was seen a few times. The chain recombines TRBV5-5 with TRBJ1-6; possible D gene TRBD1, 6 bases. CDR3 length: 15 amino acids. The V end lost 4 bases, the J end lost 7 bases, and 15 bases lay between the germline ends. CDR1 and CDR2 (germline): SGHKS, YYEKEE (reference sequence). The CDR3 DNA is TGTGCCAGCAGCCCCGACAGGTTGCGGAATTCACCCCTCCACTTT. Translated, it gives CASSPDRLRNSPLHF.

V gene TRBV18 combines with J gene TRBJ2-6, with D possibly TRBD2 on 6 matching bases. V lost 6 bases to trimming and J lost 0 bases, with 12 bases between them. This CDR3 has 16 amino acids. The germline CDR1 and CDR2 sequences are KGHSH and LQKENI. CDR3 protein: CASSRDPSSGANVLTF. The CDR3 coding sequence is TGTGCCAGCTCGCGGGACCCAAGCTCTGGGGCCAACGTCCTGACTTTC.

The chain joins TRBV18 to TRBJ1-3; perhaps TRBD1 as D (6 bases). Germline values: CDR1 KGHSH, CDR2 LQKENI. This CDR3 has 15 amino acids. Trimming stripped 3 bases from V and 0 bases from J, with 9 bases between. In nucleotides, the CDR3 is TGTGCCAGCTCACCTGGGACAAACTCTGGAAACACCATATATTTT. Amino acids: CASSPGTNSGNTIYF.

This clonotype showed up just a few times. V gene TRBV20-1 combines with J gene TRBJ2-3; D perhaps matches TRBD1 (6 bases). CDR1 and CDR2 from the germline V gene are DFQATT and SNEGSKA (reference sequence). V lost 0 bases and J lost 2, with 12 bases in between. CDR3 length equals 15 residues. The CDR3 region has the DNA TGCAGTGCTAGAGATCGGAGACAGGCCACAGATACGCAGTATTTT. Translated: CSARDRRQATDTQYF.

This chain uses TRBV29-1 with TRBJ1-4; 7 nucleotides agree with TRBD1. CDR3 length: 15 amino acids. After removal of 5 bases from V and 0 bases from J, the junction contained 6 bases not matched to a gene. The V gene's germline CDR1 is SQVTM and CDR2 ANQGSEA. The CDR3 spells CSVPSQGSTNEKLFF. The CDR3 DNA follows: TGCAGCGTTCCGTCACAGGGGTCAACTAATGAAAAACTGTTTTTT.

Many counts were recorded for this clonotype. This chain links TRBV7-2 with TRBJ2-7; D is uncertain. The CDR3 covers 14 residues. Germline values: CDR1 SGHTA, CDR2 FQGNSA. Trimming cost V 0 bases and J 0 bases, with 6 bases left between them. In nucleotides, the CDR3 is TGTGCCAGCAGCTTAGCGGCTCTCTCCTACGAGCAGTACTTC. As protein: CASSLAALSYEQYF.

The chain couples TRBV11-3 to TRBJ2-2; 7 positions match TRBD2. There are 12 residues in the CDR3. Trimming took 8 bases from V and 7 from J; bases not matched to a gene: 4. Looked up from germline, CDR1 is SGHNT and CDR2 is YENEEA. The CDR3 reads CASSREVGELFF. The CDR3 DNA reads as TGTGCCAGCTCACGGGAGGTCGGGGAGCTGTTTTTT.

This sequence joins TRBV6-2 or TRBV6-3 and TRBJ2-1; 10 bases map to TRBD2. Germline V gene data show CDR1 as MNHEY and CDR2 as SVGEGT. The junction had 22 bases not matched to a gene; V was cut back by 8 bases and J by 3 bases. CDR3 length: 20 amino acids. In DNA, the CDR3 is TGTGCCAGCTATACGGGGTATAGCCTGCGAACTAGCGGGAACTACAATGAGCAGTTCTTC. Translating it yields CASYTGYSLRTSGNYNEQFF.

This clonotype was detected ten times or more. J is TRBJ2-7 and V is TRBV20-1; 8 bases agree with TRBD1. The CDR3 is 16 amino acids. Germline assignment: CDR1 DFQATT and CDR2 SNEGSKA (reference sequence). Germline trimming cut 0 bases from V and 7 bases from J; bases unmatched to any gene: 14. The CDR3 DNA reads as TGCAGTGCTAGAGATATAGGAGGACAGGGACTGCGGGAGCAGTACTTC. Amino acid sequence: CSARDIGGQGLREQYF.

This clonotype appeared many times. The chain links TRBV5-5 to TRBJ2-2; D may match TRBD1 or TRBD2 (5 bases each). The V gene's germline CDR1 is SGHKS and CDR2 YYEKEE (reference sequence). Between the trimmed V and J ends, which lost 4 bases and 0 bases, there was a span of 10 bases. This CDR3 region has 15 residues. Here the CDR3 reads CASSPRGPNTGELFF. The CDR3 DNA reads as TGTGCCAGCAGCCCCCGGGGCCCGAACACCGGGGAGCTGTTTTTT.

This clonotype has just a few counts. CDR3 bases: TGCGCCAGCAGCTTGGACCTGACAGGGCCAGGGGATACGCAGTATTTT. Amino acid sequence: CASSLDLTGPGDTQYF. This rearrangement joins TRBV5-1 to TRBJ2-3; 7 bases are shared with TRBD1. This CDR3 spans 16 amino acids. CDR1 is SGHRS, CDR2 YFSETQ, per germline. Unmatched junction bases numbered 10, after V lost 0 bases and J lost 6 bases.

The rearrangement uses TRBV6-5 and TRBJ2-7, with 8 bases that match TRBD2. The V and J ends lost 7 bases and 3 bases, in that order; junction bases with no gene match: 11. CDR1 and CDR2 (germline): MNHEY, SVGAGI. The CDR3 covers 15 residues. The CDR3 nucleotides are TGTGCCAGCACCAATCCGGGAGGGGGGTACTACGAGCAGTACTTC. Its translation is CASTNPGGGYYEQYF.

This clonotype was seen at least ten times. The chain is built from TRBV6-6 and TRBJ2-7; 10 bases align to TRBD2. V lost 0 bases and J lost 1; bases outside the gene matches: 3. The CDR3 has 16 amino acids. Germline CDR1 reads MNHNY; CDR2 reads SVGAGI (reference sequence). The DNA for the CDR3 is TGTGCCAGCAGTTACTCGAAACTAGCGGGGTCCTACGAGCAGTACTTC. Protein sequence: CASSYSKLAGSYEQYF.

The CDR3 sequence is CASSRTSGVQSDTQYF. CDR3 coding DNA: TGTGCCAGCTCTCGTACTAGCGGGGTTCAATCCGATACGCAGTATTTT. This chain joins TRBV18 and TRBJ2-3, with 10 bases fitting TRBD2. CDR3 length: 16 residues. CDR1 is KGHSH, CDR2 LQKENI, per germline. Losses at the gene ends were 6 bases for V and 6 bases for J; bases not matched to a gene: 12.

The chain employs TRBV7-2 and TRBJ2-3, with a tentative D call TRBD2 (5 bases). The CDR3 sequence is 15 residues long. V shed 4 bases and J shed 0 bases, with 11 bases lying between them. CDR1 is SGHTA, CDR2 FQGNSA, per germline. The CDR3 DNA reads TGTGCCAGCAGCTCGCGGTGGACTAGCACAGATACGCAGTATTTT. Encoded protein: CASSSRWTSTDTQYF.